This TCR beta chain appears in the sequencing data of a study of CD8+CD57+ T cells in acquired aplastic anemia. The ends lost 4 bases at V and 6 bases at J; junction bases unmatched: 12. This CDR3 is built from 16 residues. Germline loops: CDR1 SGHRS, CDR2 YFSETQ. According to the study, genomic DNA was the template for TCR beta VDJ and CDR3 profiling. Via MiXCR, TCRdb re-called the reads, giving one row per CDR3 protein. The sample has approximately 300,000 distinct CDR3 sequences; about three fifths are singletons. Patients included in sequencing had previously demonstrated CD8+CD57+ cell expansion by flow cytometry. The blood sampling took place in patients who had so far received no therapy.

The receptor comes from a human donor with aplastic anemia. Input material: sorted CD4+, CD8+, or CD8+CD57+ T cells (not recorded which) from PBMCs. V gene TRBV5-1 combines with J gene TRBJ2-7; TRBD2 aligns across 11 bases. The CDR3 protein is CASSRPTSGIPLEQYF. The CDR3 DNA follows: TGCGCCAGCAGCCGACCGACTAGCGGGATTCCCCTCGAGCAGTACTTC.